This T cell receptor beta chain was captured in a study of blood T cells in healthy people across ages. Study conclusions and caveats: Significant beta diversity loss was already apparent by age approximately 38, declining roughly linearly. More naive CD4+ cells and higher diversity were found in long-lived than in aged donors.

This clonotype was counted only a few times. Its antigen is not identified. PCR was performed a second time for 7 to 11 cycles using a sample-barcoded 5' primer and a J-beta primer mix. TCRdb redid the calling of the 5' RACE reads with MiXCR, one entry per CDR3 protein. The sample consists of roughly 800,000 distinct CDR3 sequences, roughly 25% of them appearing once. The data also belong to a second study, concerning T cells of mothers and their children. In that study: Samples were obtained from three healthy Caucasian mothers and their six children. Each mother gave over 9.5 million TCR beta CDR3 reads; each child, about 2.8 million.

Sequencing was carried out using blood. The TCR was taken from a boy under 18 in good health.

The CDR3 loop reads CASSPPNIRETQYF. The CDR3 DNA is TGTGCCAGCTCACCACCCAATATTCGAGAGACCCAGTACTTC. This rearrangement joins TRBV18 to TRBJ2-5; D gene uncertain. Looked up from germline, CDR1 is KGHSH and CDR2 is LQKENI. Trimming left V 0 bases short and J 4 bases short, with 9 bases between. The CDR3 is 14 amino acids.